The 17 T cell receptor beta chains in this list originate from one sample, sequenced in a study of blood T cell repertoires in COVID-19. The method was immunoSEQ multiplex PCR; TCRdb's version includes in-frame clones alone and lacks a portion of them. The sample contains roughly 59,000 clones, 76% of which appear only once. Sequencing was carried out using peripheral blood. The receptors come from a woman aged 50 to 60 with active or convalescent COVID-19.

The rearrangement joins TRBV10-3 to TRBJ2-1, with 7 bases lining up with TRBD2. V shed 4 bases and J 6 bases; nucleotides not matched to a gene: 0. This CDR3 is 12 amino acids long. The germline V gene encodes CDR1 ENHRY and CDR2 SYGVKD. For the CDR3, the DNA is TGTGCCATCAGTGGGGGGGGCAATGAGCAGTTCTTC. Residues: CAISGGGNEQFF.

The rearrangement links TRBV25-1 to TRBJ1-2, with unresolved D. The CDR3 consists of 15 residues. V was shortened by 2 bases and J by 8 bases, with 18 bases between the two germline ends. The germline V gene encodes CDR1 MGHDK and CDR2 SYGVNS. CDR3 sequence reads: CASSEGGAVPWGYTF. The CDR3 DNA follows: TGTGCCAGCAGTGAAGGTGGAGCGGTTCCTTGGGGCTACACCTTC.

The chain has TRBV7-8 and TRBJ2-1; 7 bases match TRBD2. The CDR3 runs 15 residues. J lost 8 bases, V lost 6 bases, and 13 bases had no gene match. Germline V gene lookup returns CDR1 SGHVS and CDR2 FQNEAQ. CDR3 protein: CASRANGRRDDEQFF. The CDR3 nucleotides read TGTGCCAGCAGAGCCAACGGGAGGAGGGACGATGAGCAGTTCTTC.

For the CDR3, the DNA is TGCGCCAGCAGCATTGGTCTGGGACAGGGGATCTCACCCCTCCACTTT. It translates to CASSIGLGQGISPLHF. The rearrangement joins TRBV5-1 to TRBJ1-6; 10 nucleotides align to TRBD1. Germline trimming cut 4 bases from V and 10 bases from J; bases unmatched to any gene: 11. The CDR3 runs 16 residues. The V gene's germline CDR1 is SGHRS and CDR2 YFSETQ.

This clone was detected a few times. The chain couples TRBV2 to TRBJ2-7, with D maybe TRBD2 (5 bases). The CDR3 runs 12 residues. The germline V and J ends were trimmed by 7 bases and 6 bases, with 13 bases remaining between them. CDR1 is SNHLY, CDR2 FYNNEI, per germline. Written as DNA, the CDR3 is TGTGCCAGCACCGTACTAGAACTCGAGCAGTACTTC. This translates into CASTVLELEQYF.

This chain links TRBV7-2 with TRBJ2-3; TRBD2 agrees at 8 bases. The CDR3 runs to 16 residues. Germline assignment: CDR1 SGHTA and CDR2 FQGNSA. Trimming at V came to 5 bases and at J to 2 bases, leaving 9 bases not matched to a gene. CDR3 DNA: TGTGCCAGCAGCCCCCGGGGGGGCCCGATCACAGATACGCAGTATTTT. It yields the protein CASSPRGGPITDTQYF.

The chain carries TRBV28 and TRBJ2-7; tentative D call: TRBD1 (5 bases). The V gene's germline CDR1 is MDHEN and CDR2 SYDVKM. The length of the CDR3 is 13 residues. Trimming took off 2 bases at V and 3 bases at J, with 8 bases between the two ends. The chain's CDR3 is CASSLRGFYEQYF. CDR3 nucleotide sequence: TGTGCCAGCAGTTTAAGGGGTTTCTACGAGCAGTACTTC.

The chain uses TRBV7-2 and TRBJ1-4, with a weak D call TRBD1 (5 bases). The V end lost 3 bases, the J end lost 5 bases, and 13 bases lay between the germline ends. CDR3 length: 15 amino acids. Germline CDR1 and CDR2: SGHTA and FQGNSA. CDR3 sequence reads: CASSFQAGWNEKLFF. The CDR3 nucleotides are TGTGCCAGCAGCTTTCAGGCAGGGTGGAATGAAAAACTGTTTTTT.

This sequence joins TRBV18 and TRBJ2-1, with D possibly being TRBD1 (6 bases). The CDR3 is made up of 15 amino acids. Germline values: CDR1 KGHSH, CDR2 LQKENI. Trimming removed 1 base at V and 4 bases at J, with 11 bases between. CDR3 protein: CASSPLGHAYNEQFF. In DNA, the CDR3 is TGTGCCAGCTCACCACTGGGACACGCATACAATGAGCAGTTCTTC.

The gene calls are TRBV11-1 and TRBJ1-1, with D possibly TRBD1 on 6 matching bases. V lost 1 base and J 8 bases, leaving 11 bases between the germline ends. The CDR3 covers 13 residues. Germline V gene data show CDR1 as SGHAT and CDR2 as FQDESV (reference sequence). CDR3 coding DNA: TGTGCCAGCAGCTTAGGACAGGCCCGAGAAGCTTTCTTT. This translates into CASSLGQAREAFF.

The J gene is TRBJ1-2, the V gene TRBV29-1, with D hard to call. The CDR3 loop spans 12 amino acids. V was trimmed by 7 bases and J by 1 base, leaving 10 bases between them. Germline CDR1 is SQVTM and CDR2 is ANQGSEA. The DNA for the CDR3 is TGCAGCGCCTACGGGGATAACTATGGCTACACCTTC. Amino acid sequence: CSAYGDNYGYTF.

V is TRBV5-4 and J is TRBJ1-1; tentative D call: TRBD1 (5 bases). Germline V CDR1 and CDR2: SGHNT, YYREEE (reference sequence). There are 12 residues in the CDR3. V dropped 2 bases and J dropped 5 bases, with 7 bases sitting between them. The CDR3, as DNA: TGTGCCAGCAGCTTTCCAGGGACTGAAGCTTTCTTT. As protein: CASSFPGTEAFF.

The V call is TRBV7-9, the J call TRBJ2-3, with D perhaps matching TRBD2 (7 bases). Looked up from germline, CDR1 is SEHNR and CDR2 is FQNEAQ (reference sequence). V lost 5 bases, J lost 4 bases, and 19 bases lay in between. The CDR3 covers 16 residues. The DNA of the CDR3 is TGTGCCAGCAGCCGAGGGGGAGCGGGAACTTCAGATACGCAGTATTTT. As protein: CASSRGGAGTSDTQYF.

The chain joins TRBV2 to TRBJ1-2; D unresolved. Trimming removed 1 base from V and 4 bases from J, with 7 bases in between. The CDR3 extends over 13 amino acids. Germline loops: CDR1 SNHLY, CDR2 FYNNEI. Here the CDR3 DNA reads TGTGCCAGCAGTGAAGACCGGGTCTATGGCTACACCTTC. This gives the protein CASSEDRVYGYTF.

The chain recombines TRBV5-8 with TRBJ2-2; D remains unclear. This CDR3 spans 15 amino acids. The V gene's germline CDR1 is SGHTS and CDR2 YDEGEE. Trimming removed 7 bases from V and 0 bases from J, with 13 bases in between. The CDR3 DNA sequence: TGTGCCAGCCGAGAACCATACCCGAACACCGGGGAGCTGTTTTTT. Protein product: CASREPYPNTGELFF. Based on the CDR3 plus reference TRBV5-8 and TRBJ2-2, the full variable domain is EAGVTQSPTHLIKTRGQQATLRCSPISGHTSVYWYQQALGLGLQFLLWYDEGEERNRGNFPPRFSGRQFPNYSSELNVNALELEDSALYLCASREPYPNTGELFFGEGSRLTVL.

The CDR3 DNA follows: TGTGCCAGCAGCTTTCGAGGGAACACCGGGGAGCTGTTTTTT. Translating it yields CASSFRGNTGELFF. The chain joins TRBV5-4 to TRBJ2-2; D is undetermined. The V gene's germline CDR1 is SGHNT and CDR2 YYREEE (reference sequence). This CDR3 spans 14 amino acids. Trimming took off 2 bases at V and 1 base at J, with 6 bases between the two ends.

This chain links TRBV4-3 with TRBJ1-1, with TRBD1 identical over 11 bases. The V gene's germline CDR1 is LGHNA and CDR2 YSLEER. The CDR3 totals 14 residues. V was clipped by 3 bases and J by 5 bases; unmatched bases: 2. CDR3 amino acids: CASSQDRGPTEAFF. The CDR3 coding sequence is TGCGCCAGCAGCCAGGACAGGGGGCCAACTGAAGCTTTCTTT.